A single sample gave rise to the 28 T cell receptor beta chains below, sequenced in a study of blood T cell repertoires in COVID-19. Using immunoSEQ multiplex PCR, the repertoire was profiled, and TCRdb retains in-frame clones only, with some absent. The sample has around 100,000 clones; around 80% are singletons. The sequencing input was peripheral blood. Source of these receptors: a woman in her 70s with acute or convalescent COVID-19.

CDR3: CASNAGGDEQFF. As DNA, the CDR3 is TGTGCCAGCAACGCGGGGGGAGATGAGCAGTTCTTC. The rearrangement links TRBV27 to TRBJ2-1; TRBD2 matches 8 bases. CDR3 length equals 12 residues. With 7 bases clipped from V and 8 bases from J, the junction kept 4 bases outside the gene matches. In germline, CDR1 is MNHEY, CDR2 SMNVEV (reference sequence).

The chain combines TRBV7-6 with TRBJ2-1, with TRBD2 matching 7 bases. V shed 5 bases, J shed 3 bases, and the junction held 7 bases outside the gene matches. The CDR3 contains 15 residues. In germline, CDR1 is SGHVS, CDR2 FNYEAQ. This chain's CDR3 is CASSPGTTIYNEQFF. The CDR3 nucleotides are TGTGCCAGCAGCCCCGGGACTACCATCTACAATGAGCAGTTCTTC.

The rearrangement uses TRBV29-1 and TRBJ2-2; D possibly corresponds to TRBD2 (6 bases). Germline V lookup: CDR1 SQVTM, CDR2 ANQGSEA. This CDR3 has 13 amino acids. Trimming stripped 6 bases from V and 2 bases from J, with 10 bases between. In DNA form, the CDR3 reads TGCAGCGTGGGACTGGGAAACACCGGGGAGCTGTTTTTT. It is translated as CSVGLGNTGELFF.

This chain joins TRBV24-1 and TRBJ2-2, with 12 bases aligning to TRBD2. Germline V lookup: CDR1 KGHDR, CDR2 SFDVKD. CDR3 length: 16 residues. Trimming took 4 bases from V and 4 from J; bases not matched to a gene: 3. CDR3 DNA sequence: TGTGCCACCAGTGAGACTAGCGGGAGATTCACCGGGGAGCTGTTTTTT. Amino acids: CATSETSGRFTGELFF.

This CDR3 is CASSPRAGFTDTQYF. The DNA for the CDR3 is TGTGCCAGCAGCCCTAGGGCGGGGTTCACAGATACGCAGTATTTT. This chain uses TRBV11-3 with TRBJ2-3; a weak D match, TRBD2 (6 bases). Germline-derived CDR1 and CDR2 are SGHNT and YENEEA. V gave up 5 bases and J gave up 2 bases, with 14 bases separating them. The CDR3 length is 15 residues. The full variable domain, in which reference TRBV11-3 and TRBJ2-3 provide the parts outside the CDR3, is EAGVVQSPRYKIIEKKQPVAFWCNPISGHNTLYWYLQNLGQGPELLIRYENEEAVDDSQLPKDRFSAERLKGVDSTLKIQPAELGDSAVYLCASSPRAGFTDTQYFGPGTRLTVL.

J is TRBJ1-6 and V is TRBV28; TRBD1 agrees at 10 bases. CDR3 size: 14 residues. Germline V gene lookup returns CDR1 MDHEN and CDR2 SYDVKM. The trim removed 3 bases at V and 9 bases at J, leaving 2 bases unmatched. CDR3 sequence (DNA): TGTGCCAGCAGTTTCAGGACAGGGGGTTCACCCCTCCACTTT. Encoded protein: CASSFRTGGSPLHF.

The genes are TRBV19 and TRBJ2-6; the D is unclear. V dropped 2 bases and J dropped 0 bases, with 8 bases sitting between them. The CDR3 consists of 16 residues. CDR1 is LNHDA and CDR2 is SQIVND in the germline V gene (reference sequence). CDR3 in DNA: TGTGCCAGTAGTATAAATATCGGCTCTGGGGCCAACGTCCTGACTTTC. Residues: CASSINIGSGANVLTF.

The chain has TRBV24-1 and TRBJ2-3; D perhaps matches TRBD1 (5 bases). V was clipped by 3 bases and J by 2 bases, with 14 bases between them. CDR3 length: 16 residues. Germline values: CDR1 KGHDR, CDR2 SFDVKD. CDR3 amino acids: CATSDRQGLTTDTQYF. Written as DNA, the CDR3 is TGTGCCACCAGTGATCGTCAGGGCCTGACCACAGATACGCAGTATTTT.

The chain joins TRBV14 to TRBJ1-2, with 10 bases matching TRBD1. Unmatched junction bases numbered 9, after V lost 5 bases and J lost 0 bases. The CDR3 consists of 17 residues. CDR1 SGHDN and CDR2 FVKESK come from the germline V gene. The CDR3 DNA sequence: TGTGCCAGCAGCAAAGCGGGACAGGGGTTTTCTAACTATGGCTACACCTTC. Amino acids: CASSKAGQGFSNYGYTF. Full variable domain (outside the CDR3, taken from reference TRBV14 and TRBJ1-2): EAGVTQFPSHSVIEKGQTVTLRCDPISGHDNLYWYRRVMGKEIKFLLHFVKESKQDESGMPNNRFLAERTGGTYSTLKVQPAELEDSGVYFCASSKAGQGFSNYGYTFGSGTRLTVV.

There are a few counts of this clone. This chain links TRBV28 with TRBJ2-1, with D tentatively TRBD2 (5 bases). Per the germline V gene, CDR1 is MDHEN and CDR2 is SYDVKM. Between the trimmed V and J ends, which lost 6 bases and 8 bases, there was a span of 17 bases. The CDR3 is 14 amino acids. CDR3 in amino acids: CASSQTGMRDEQFF. The CDR3, as DNA: TGTGCCAGCAGCCAAACGGGGATGCGGGATGAGCAGTTCTTC.

The chain combines TRBV7-3 with TRBJ2-1; weak D call: TRBD1 (6 bases). CDR3 length: 15 amino acids. From germline, CDR1 is SGHTA and CDR2 FQGTGA. V gave up 5 bases and J gave up 9 bases, with 20 bases separating them. The CDR3 sequence: CASSLQGHPLSEQFF. The CDR3 DNA follows: TGTGCCAGCAGCCTACAGGGACACCCTTTAAGTGAGCAGTTCTTC.

This rearrangement joins TRBV28 to TRBJ2-7, with D possibly TRBD1 on 6 matching bases. The CDR3 runs to 17 residues. Germline V lookup: CDR1 MDHEN, CDR2 SYDVKM. Trimming shortened V by 6 bases and J by 0 bases, and 21 bases separated the two germline ends. CDR3 sequence: CASRGSTGTLHSYEQYF. CDR3 DNA sequence: TGTGCCAGCAGGGGAAGTACCGGGACACTCCACTCCTACGAGCAGTACTTC.

The chain employs TRBV6-7 and TRBJ2-5; weak D call: TRBD2 (5 bases). TRBV6-7 is identified as an open reading frame with a role that is uncertain. There are 16 residues in the CDR3. The V and J ends lost 3 bases and 4 bases respectively, with 18 bases between them. In DNA, the CDR3 is TGTGCCAGCAGTTATCACGGGAATAGTTATATAGAGACCCAGTACTTC. Encoded protein: CASSYHGNSYIETQYF.

V usage is TRBV28 and J usage is TRBJ1-2; D is undetermined. CDR3 length: 13 amino acids. Germline CDR1 reads MDHEN; CDR2 reads SYDVKM. V lost 3 bases and J 8 bases, leaving 13 bases between the germline ends. The CDR3 nucleotides read TGTGCCAGCAGTTTTACTCGCCCGGGAGGCTACACCTTC. Its translation is CASSFTRPGGYTF.

The chain has TRBV29-1 and TRBJ2-7; 8 nucleotides agree with TRBD1. With V trimmed by 5 bases and J by 4 bases, 10 bases remained unmatched. From germline, CDR1 is SQVTM and CDR2 ANQGSEA. The CDR3 sequence is 14 residues long. The CDR3 bases are TGCAGCGTTCTGAAGGACAGGGCAGGGTACGAGCAGTACTTC. Protein: CSVLKDRAGYEQYF.

The chain combines TRBV6-2 or TRBV6-3 with TRBJ2-1; TRBD2 might be the D (5 bases). Germline V CDR1 and CDR2: MNHEY, SVGEGT. Trimming pared 0 bases from V and 6 bases from J, leaving 9 bases between. The CDR3 is 14 residues long. The CDR3 bases are TGTGCCAGCAGTTACTCACTAGTCGCCAATGAGCAGTTCTTC. This gives the protein CASSYSLVANEQFF.

The chain employs TRBV18 and TRBJ2-1; a possible D gene is TRBD1 (6 bases). V shed 0 bases and J shed 5 bases, with 11 bases lying between them. The CDR3 has 15 amino acids. The germline gives CDR1 KGHSH, CDR2 LQKENI. The CDR3 DNA follows: TGTGCCAGCTCACCACCCACAGGGCAAAACAATGAGCAGTTCTTC. Amino acid sequence: CASSPPTGQNNEQFF.

The rearrangement links TRBV14 to TRBJ2-1, with 12 positions matching TRBD2. The J segment lost 9 bases and the V segment lost 1 base, leaving 4 bases of the junction unmatched. The CDR3 spans 15 residues. Germline CDR1 SGHDN, CDR2 FVKESK. The CDR3, as DNA: TGTGCCAGCAGCCAAGGACTAGCGGGAGTCGGTGAGCAGTTCTTC. This sequence encodes CASSQGLAGVGEQFF.

There are a few counts of this clone. The genes are TRBV15 and TRBJ2-5; 8 bases map to TRBD1. There are 16 residues in the CDR3. Per germline, CDR1 LNHNV and CDR2 YYDKDF (reference sequence). With 0 bases clipped from V and 3 bases from J, the junction kept 6 bases outside the gene matches. The DNA for the CDR3 is TGTGCCACCAGCAGAGACCAACTGGACAGGGAAGAGACCCAGTACTTC. Protein: CATSRDQLDREETQYF.

The rearrangement joins TRBV19 to TRBJ1-4; D is possibly TRBD1 (5 bases). Germline CDR1 and CDR2: LNHDA and SQIVND (reference sequence). V gave up 7 bases and J gave up 8 bases, with 20 bases separating them. CDR3 length equals 15 residues. CDR3 nucleotides: TGTGCCAGTACCTCAGACAGTTTGGGTGGGGAAAAACTGTTTTTT. Protein product: CASTSDSLGGEKLFF.

V and J are TRBV21-1 and TRBJ1-5. TRBV21-1 represents a pseudogene. The length of the CDR3 is 21 residues. The CDR3 protein is CASSKEEEGGERVRSNQPQHF. The CDR3 DNA is TGTGCCAGCAGCAAAGAGGAAGAGGGAGGGGAGCGGGTAAGAAGCAATCAGCCCCAGCATTTT.

V usage is TRBV9 and J usage is TRBJ2-2; 7 bases align to TRBD2. The junction had 9 bases not matched to a gene; V was cut back by 4 bases and J by 3 bases. CDR1 SGDLS and CDR2 YYNGEE come from the germline V gene. The CDR3 is made up of 16 amino acids. CDR3 residues: CASSPMPLADTGELFF. In DNA, the CDR3 is TGTGCCAGCAGCCCCATGCCCCTAGCGGACACCGGGGAGCTGTTTTTT.

Here the CDR3 DNA reads TGTGCCAGCAGCCCTTGGGACAGGGGAAATTCTGGGGCCAACGTCCTGACTTTC. It codes for CASSPWDRGNSGANVLTF. The chain couples TRBV9 to TRBJ2-6; 10 bases match TRBD1. The germline CDR1 and CDR2 sequences are SGDLS and YYNGEE. The junction had 8 bases not matched to a gene; V was cut back by 4 bases and J by 1 base. The CDR3 loop spans 18 amino acids.

The chain links TRBV2 to TRBJ2-7; 11 nucleotides agree with TRBD1. The CDR3 has 14 residues. Germline-derived CDR1 and CDR2 are SNHLY and FYNNEI. The J segment lost 2 bases and the V segment lost 6 bases, leaving 3 bases of the junction unmatched. CDR3 bases: TGTGCCAGCAGGGGACAGGGGGGGCCCTACGAGCAGTACTTC. It codes for CASRGQGGPYEQYF. Based on the CDR3 plus reference TRBV2 and TRBJ2-7, the full variable domain is EPEVTQTPSHQVTQMGQEVILRCVPISNHLYFYWYRQILGQKVEFLVSFYNNEISEKSEIFDDQFSVERPDGSNFTLKIRSTKLEDSAMYFCASRGQGGPYEQYFGPGTRLTVT.

On this clone itself: The junction and the germline gene differ at one end; a read error may be behind it. The V gene is TRBV15, the J gene TRBJ2-7, with D possibly being TRBD1 or TRBD2 (5 bases each). This CDR3 contains 14 residues. Per the germline V gene, CDR1 is LNHNV and CDR2 is YYDKDF (reference sequence). CDR3 residues: CATRRGSGWYEQYF. The CDR3 DNA sequence: TGTGCCACCAGGAGAGGGTCAGGGTGGTACGAGCAGTACTTC.

Only a few counts were recorded for this clone. CDR3 nucleotides: TGCGCCAGCAGCTTGGTGGCAGGGGGAATTGAAGCTTTCTTT. Translated, it gives CASSLVAGGIEAFF. The chain couples TRBV5-1 to TRBJ1-1; 7 bases agree with TRBD1. There are 14 residues in the CDR3. Germline V gene data show CDR1 as SGHRS and CDR2 as YFSETQ. The trim removed 0 bases at V and 7 bases at J, leaving 6 bases unmatched.

The genes are TRBV19 and TRBJ1-5, with 7 bases matching TRBD1. The germline CDR1 and CDR2 sequences are LNHDA and SQIVND (reference sequence). The CDR3 runs 15 residues. V lost 0 bases and J lost 6; bases outside the gene matches: 5. In nucleotides, the CDR3 is TGTGCCAGTAGTATAGAGGACAGGCCGGGTCAGCCCCAGCATTTT. It yields the protein CASSIEDRPGQPQHF.

The chain uses TRBV9 and TRBJ1-1; the D is unclear. CDR1 is SGDLS and CDR2 is YYNGEE in the germline V gene. Deletions cut 7 bases from V and 0 bases from J, with 16 bases between. CDR3 size: 15 residues. The CDR3 bases are TGTGCCAGCGGTGGAGCGGGAAACATGAACACTGAAGCTTTCTTT. This codes for CASGGAGNMNTEAFF. The full variable domain, in which reference TRBV9 and TRBJ1-1 provide the parts outside the CDR3, is DSGVTQTPKHLITATGQRVTLRCSPRSGDLSVYWYQQSLDQGLQFLIQYYNGEERAKGNILERFSAQQFPDLHSELNLSSLELGDSALYFCASGGAGNMNTEAFFGQGTRLTVV.